This T cell receptor (beta chain) is from a study of T cell responses to AZD1222 COVID-19 vaccine. Measured with immunoSEQ multiplex PCR; TCRdb has only the in-frame clones, and not every one. The sample contains 80,000 to 130,000 clones, around nine tenths of which appear only once. The CDR3 consists of 14 residues. The V and J ends lost 7 bases and 3 bases, in that order; junction bases with no gene match: 4. From germline, CDR1 is LNHDA and CDR2 SQIVND (reference sequence). The J gene is TRBJ1-3, the V gene TRBV19, with 9 bases identical to TRBD1. The sample was peripheral blood, taken on day 0 of AZD1222 vaccination. This clonotype was sampled from an adult in good health. For the CDR3, the DNA is TGTGCCAGTACACAGGGGGCCCATGGAAACACCATATATTTT. It encodes CASTQGAHGNTIYF.